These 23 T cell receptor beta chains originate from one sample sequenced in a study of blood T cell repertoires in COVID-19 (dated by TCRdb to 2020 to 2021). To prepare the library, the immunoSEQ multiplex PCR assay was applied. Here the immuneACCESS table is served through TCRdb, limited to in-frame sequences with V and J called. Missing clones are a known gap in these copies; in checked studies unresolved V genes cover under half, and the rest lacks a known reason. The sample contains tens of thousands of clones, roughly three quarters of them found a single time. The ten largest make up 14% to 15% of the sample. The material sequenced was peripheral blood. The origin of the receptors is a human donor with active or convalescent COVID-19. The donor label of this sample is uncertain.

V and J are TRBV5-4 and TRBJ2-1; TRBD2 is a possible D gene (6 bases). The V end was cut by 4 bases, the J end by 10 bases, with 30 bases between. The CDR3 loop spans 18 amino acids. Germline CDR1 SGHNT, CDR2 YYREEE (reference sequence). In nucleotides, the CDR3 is TGTGCCAGCAGCCCGCCAGATCCGCGGGAATTTTCCACGAGGGAGCAGTTCTTC. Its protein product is CASSPPDPREFSTREQFF. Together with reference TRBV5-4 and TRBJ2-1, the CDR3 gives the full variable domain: ETGVTQSPTHLIKTRGQQVTLRCSSQSGHNTVSWYQQALGQGPQFIFQYYREEENGRGNFPPRFSGLQFPNYSSELNVNALELDDSALYLCASSPPDPREFSTREQFFGPGTRLTVL.

The CDR3 DNA reads as TGTGCCAGCAGTGATACATGGGACTTTTCCAATCAGCCCCAGCATTTT. The encoded protein is CASSDTWDFSNQPQHF. The rearrangement links TRBV6-1 to TRBJ1-5; tentatively, D is TRBD1 (5 bases). This CDR3 spans 16 amino acids. V lost 3 bases, J lost 3 bases, and 15 bases lay in between. Germline CDR1 reads MNHNS; CDR2 reads SASEGT.

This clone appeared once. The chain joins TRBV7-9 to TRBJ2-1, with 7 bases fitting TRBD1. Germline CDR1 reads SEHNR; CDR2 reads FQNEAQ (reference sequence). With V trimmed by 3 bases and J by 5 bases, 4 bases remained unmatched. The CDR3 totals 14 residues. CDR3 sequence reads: CASSFPTGNNEQFF. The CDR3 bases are TGTGCCAGCAGCTTTCCGACAGGGAACAATGAGCAGTTCTTC.

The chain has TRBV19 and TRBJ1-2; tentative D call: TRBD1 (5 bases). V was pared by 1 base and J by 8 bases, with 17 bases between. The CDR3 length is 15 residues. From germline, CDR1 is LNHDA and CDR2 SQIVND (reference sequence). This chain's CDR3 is CASSIAGTMISGYTF. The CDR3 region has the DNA TGTGCCAGTAGTATAGCAGGGACTATGATATCCGGCTACACCTTC.

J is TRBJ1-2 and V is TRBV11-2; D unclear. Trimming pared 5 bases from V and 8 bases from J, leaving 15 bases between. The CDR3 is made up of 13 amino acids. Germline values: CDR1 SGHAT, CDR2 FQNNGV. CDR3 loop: CASSPHPSRGYTF. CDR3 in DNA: TGTGCCAGCAGCCCCCACCCGTCGAGGGGCTACACCTTC.

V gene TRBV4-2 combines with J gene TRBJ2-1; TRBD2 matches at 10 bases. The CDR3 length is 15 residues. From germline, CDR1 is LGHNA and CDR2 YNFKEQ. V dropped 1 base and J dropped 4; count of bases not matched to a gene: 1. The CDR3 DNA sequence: TGTGCCAGCAGCCAAGGGACTAGCGGATACAATGAGCAGTTCTTC. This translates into CASSQGTSGYNEQFF.

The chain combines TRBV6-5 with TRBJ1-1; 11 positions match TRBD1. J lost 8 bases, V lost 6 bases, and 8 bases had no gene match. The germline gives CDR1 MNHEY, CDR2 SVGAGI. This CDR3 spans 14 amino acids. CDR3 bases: TGTGCCAGCAGCGTCGTTGGGACAGGGGGAGAAGCTTTCTTT. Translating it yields CASSVVGTGGEAFF.

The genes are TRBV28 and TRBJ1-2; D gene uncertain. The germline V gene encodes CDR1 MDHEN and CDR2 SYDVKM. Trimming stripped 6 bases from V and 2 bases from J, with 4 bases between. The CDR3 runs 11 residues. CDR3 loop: CASRQNYGYTF. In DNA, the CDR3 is TGTGCCAGCAGGCAGAACTATGGCTACACCTTC.

This chain's CDR3 is CATSRDREVGSPLHF. The CDR3 region has the DNA TGTGCCACCAGCAGGGACAGGGAAGTGGGGTCACCCCTCCACTTT. The J gene is TRBJ1-6, the V gene TRBV15, with 8 bases aligning to TRBD1. The V segment lost 3 bases and the J segment 10 bases; nucleotides outside the gene matches: 8. This CDR3 region has 15 residues. Germline V gene sequence: CDR1 LNHNV, CDR2 YYDKDF (reference sequence).

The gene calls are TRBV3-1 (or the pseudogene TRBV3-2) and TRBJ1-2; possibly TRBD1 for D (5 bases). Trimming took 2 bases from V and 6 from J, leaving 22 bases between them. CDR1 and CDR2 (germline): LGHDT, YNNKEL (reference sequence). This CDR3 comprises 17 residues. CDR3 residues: CASSQMKWEGRKNGYTF. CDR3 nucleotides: TGTGCCAGCAGCCAAATGAAGTGGGAGGGACGGAAGAATGGCTACACCTTC.

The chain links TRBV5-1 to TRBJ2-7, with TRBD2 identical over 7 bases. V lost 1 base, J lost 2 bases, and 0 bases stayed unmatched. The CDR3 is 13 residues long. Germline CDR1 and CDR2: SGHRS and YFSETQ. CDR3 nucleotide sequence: TGCGCCAGCAGCTTGACTAGCGCCTACGAGCAGTACTTC. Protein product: CASSLTSAYEQYF.

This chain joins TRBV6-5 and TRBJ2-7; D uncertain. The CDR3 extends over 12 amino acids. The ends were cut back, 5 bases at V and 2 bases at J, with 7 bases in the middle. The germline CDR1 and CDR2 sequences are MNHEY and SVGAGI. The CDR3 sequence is CASSPRAYEQYF. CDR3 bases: TGTGCCAGCAGTCCTCGGGCCTACGAGCAGTACTTC.

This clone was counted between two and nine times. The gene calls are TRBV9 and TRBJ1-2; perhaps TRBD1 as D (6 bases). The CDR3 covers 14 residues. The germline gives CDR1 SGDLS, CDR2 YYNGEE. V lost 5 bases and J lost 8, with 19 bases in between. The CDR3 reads CASSRNTGSGGYTF. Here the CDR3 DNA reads TGTGCCAGCAGTCGAAATACAGGGTCTGGAGGCTACACCTTC.

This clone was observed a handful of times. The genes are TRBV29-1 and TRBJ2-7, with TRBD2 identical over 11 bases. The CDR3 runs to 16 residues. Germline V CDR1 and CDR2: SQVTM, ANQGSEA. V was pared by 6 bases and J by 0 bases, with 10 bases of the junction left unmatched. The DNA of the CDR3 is TGCAGCGTCTCCGGGACTAGCGGTTGGAGCTCCTACGAGCAGTACTTC. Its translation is CSVSGTSGWSSYEQYF.

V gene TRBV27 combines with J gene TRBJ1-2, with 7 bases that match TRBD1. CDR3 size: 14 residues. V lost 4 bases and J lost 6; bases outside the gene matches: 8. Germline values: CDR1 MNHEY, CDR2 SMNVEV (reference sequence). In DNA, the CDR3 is TGTGCCAGCAGTTGGACAGGCGGGACGGATGGCTACACCTTC. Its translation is CASSWTGGTDGYTF.

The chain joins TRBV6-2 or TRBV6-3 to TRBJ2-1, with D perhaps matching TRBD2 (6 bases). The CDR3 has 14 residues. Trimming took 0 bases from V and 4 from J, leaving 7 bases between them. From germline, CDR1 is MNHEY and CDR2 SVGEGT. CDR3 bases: TGTGCCAGCAGTTACTCGGGACTGTACAATGAGCAGTTCTTC. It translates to CASSYSGLYNEQFF.

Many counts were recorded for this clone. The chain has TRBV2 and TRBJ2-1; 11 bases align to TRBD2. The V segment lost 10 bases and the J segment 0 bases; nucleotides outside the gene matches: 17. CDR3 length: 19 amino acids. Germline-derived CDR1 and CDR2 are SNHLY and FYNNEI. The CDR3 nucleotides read TGTGCCATCGCTGAGGGAAGCCTAGCGGGAGGCTACTCCTACAATGAGCAGTTCTTC. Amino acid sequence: CAIAEGSLAGGYSYNEQFF.

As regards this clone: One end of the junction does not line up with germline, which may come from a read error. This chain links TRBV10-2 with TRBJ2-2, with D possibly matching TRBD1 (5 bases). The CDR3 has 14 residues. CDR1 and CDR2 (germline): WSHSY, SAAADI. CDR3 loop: CASTEQGRTGELFF. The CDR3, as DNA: TGCGCCAGCACTGAGCAGGGTCGGACCGGGGAGCTGTTTTTT.

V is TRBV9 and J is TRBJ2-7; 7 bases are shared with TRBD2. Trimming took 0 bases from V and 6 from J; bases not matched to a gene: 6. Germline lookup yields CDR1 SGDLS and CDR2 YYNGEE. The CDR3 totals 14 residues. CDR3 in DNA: TGTGCCAGCAGCGTAGAAGTGGGAGGGAGCGAGCAGTACTTC. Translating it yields CASSVEVGGSEQYF.

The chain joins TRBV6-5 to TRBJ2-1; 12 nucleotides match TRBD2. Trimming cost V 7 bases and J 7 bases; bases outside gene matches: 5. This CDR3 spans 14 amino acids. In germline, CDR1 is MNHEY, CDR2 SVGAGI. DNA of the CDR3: TGTGCCAGCACCAGACTAGCGGGAGTAAATGAGCAGTTCTTC. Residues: CASTRLAGVNEQFF.

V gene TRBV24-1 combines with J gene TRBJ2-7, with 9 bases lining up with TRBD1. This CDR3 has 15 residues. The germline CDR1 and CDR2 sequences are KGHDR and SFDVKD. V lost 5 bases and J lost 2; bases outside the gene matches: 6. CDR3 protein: CATSAPGQGPYEQYF. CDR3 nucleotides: TGTGCCACCAGTGCACCGGGACAGGGACCCTACGAGCAGTACTTC.

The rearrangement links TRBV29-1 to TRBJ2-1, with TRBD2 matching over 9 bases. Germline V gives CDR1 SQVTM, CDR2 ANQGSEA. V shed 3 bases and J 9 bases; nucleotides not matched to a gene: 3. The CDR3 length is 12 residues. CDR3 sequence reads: CSVDGTSIEQFF. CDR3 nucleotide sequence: TGCAGCGTTGATGGGACTAGCATTGAGCAGTTCTTC.

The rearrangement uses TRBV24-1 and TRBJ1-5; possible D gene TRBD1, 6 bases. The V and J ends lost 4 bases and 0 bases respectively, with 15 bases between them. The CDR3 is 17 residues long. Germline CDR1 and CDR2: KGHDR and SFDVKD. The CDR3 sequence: CATSDRRGQYSNQPQHF. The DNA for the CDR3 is TGTGCCACCAGTGACCGAAGGGGACAATATAGCAATCAGCCCCAGCATTTT.